This T cell receptor (beta chain) was sequenced during a study of control samples from healthy donors and cancer patients. Looked up from germline, CDR1 is MGHDK and CDR2 is SYGVNS. V was shortened by 6 bases and J by 2 bases, with 13 bases between the two germline ends. CDR3 length: 14 residues. Repertoires were generated with immunoSEQ multiplex PCR, while TCRdb's copy carries only in-frame clones and drops some. The data contain approximately 94,000 clones, 86% of them singletons. The receptor was derived from a woman aged 50 to 60 in good health. The V gene is TRBV25-1, the J gene TRBJ1-1; possible D gene TRBD1, 5 bases. The sequencing input was blood. Here the CDR3 DNA reads TGTGCCAGCAGCAGGGCAGGTTCTAACACTGAAGCTTTCTTT. Its translation is CASSRAGSNTEAFF. The full variable domain, completed using reference TRBV25-1 and TRBJ1-1, is EADIYQTPRYLVIGTGKKITLECSQTMGHDKMYWYQQDPGMELHLIHYSYGVNSTEKGDLSSESTVSRIRTEHFPLTLESARPSHTSQYLCASSRAGSNTEAFFGQGTRLTVV.